The sample holds a few counts of the clone carrying this T cell receptor (beta chain). No antigen is known for it. Though probably carrying unrecorded immune exposures, donors were nominally healthy at sampling. This specimen belongs to a study of cytomegalovirus exposure and HLA in healthy donors. Study in general: A prior study identified 110 million or so unique TCR beta sequences from about 179 million T cells.

It was with 60 Vbeta and 13 Jbeta primers that the PCR ran. Produced via immunoSEQ multiplex PCR; TCRdb's table is partial and in-frame only. The data show about 150,000 clones, about three quarters seen once. CDR1 is SGHTA, CDR2 FQGTGA, per germline. This CDR3 has 15 amino acids. J was trimmed by 0 bases and V by 3 bases; bases with no gene match: 5. General study findings and limits: Accurate prediction of HLA-A and HLA-B alleles (for most subjects) was reportedly achieved from TCR beta sequences. Several of the most significant clusters appeared, in a later analysis, to be linked to common viral pathogens.

This rearrangement joins TRBV7-3 to TRBJ2-7; the match to TRBD2 covers 7 bases. Source material: PBMCs. The origin of this receptor is a man aged 30 to 39 in good health and CMV-seropositive. As DNA, the CDR3 is TGTGCCAGCAGCTTGTCTAGCGGTAACTCCTACGAGCAGTACTTC. Translated: CASSLSSGNSYEQYF. The whole variable domain, filled in from reference TRBV7-3 and TRBJ2-7, reads GAGVSQTPSNKVTEKGKYVELRCDPISGHTALYWYRQSLGQGPEFLIYFQGTGAADDSGLPNDRFFAVRPEGSVSTLKIQRTERGDSAVYLCASSLSSGNSYEQYFGPGTRLTVT.